A single sample gave rise to the 10 T cell receptor beta chains below, sequenced in a study of CD8 T cells in ankylosing spondylitis. Points from the study as a whole: A TCR beta motif of 7 to 9 highly homologous variants seemed to mark ankylosing spondylitis blood.

TCRdb reanalysed the 5' RACE reads using MiXCR and keeps one entry per CDR3 protein. The sample contains hundreds of thousands of distinct CDR3 sequences, approximately 17% of which appear only once. Antigens for these TCRs are unknown. The specimen sequenced was blood, either unsorted or a sorted T cell fraction (not recorded which). These receptors came from a male donor with ankylosing spondylitis.

This clonotype has only a few counts. The chain uses TRBV4-1 and TRBJ2-3; D is ambiguous. Germline values: CDR1 MGHRA, CDR2 YSYEKL. The CDR3 spans 16 residues. V was pared by 0 bases and J by 5 bases, with 15 bases between. DNA for the CDR3: TGCGCCAGCAGCCAAGACGGCCTGGGGTGGGAAGATACGCAGTATTTT. As protein: CASSQDGLGWEDTQYF.

This clonotype was observed a handful of times. This chain joins TRBV6-1 and TRBJ2-7, with 9 bases matching TRBD1. The germline V gene has CDR1 MNHNS and CDR2 SASEGT. CDR3 length: 16 amino acids. V gave up 6 bases and J gave up 4 bases; unmatched junction bases: 13. The CDR3 loop is CASRSYPGQGPYEQYF. The CDR3 DNA follows: TGTGCCAGCAGATCTTATCCGGGACAGGGACCGTACGAGCAGTACTTC.

This clonotype was found a few times. This chain links TRBV29-1 with TRBJ2-1, with 10 bases matching TRBD2. Unmatched junction bases numbered 7, after V lost 5 bases and J lost 9 bases. CDR3 length: 13 residues. From germline, CDR1 is SQVTM and CDR2 ANQGSEA. CDR3 sequence reads: CSVKREGRGEQFF. The CDR3, as DNA: TGCAGCGTTAAGCGGGAGGGCCGAGGTGAGCAGTTCTTC.

The V and J genes are TRBV6-1 and TRBJ2-7; 7 positions agree with TRBD1. Unmatched junction bases numbered 17, after V lost 6 bases and J lost 3 bases. The CDR3 loop spans 17 amino acids. CDR1 and CDR2 from the germline V gene are MNHNS and SASEGT. The CDR3 loop is CASRKGAKAVPGYEQYF. The CDR3 region has the DNA TGTGCCAGCAGGAAGGGGGCCAAGGCAGTTCCAGGCTACGAGCAGTACTTC.

This clonotype was seen many times. The chain joins TRBV20-1 to TRBJ2-1; no firm D call. Germline CDR1 DFQATT, CDR2 SNEGSKA (reference sequence). This CDR3 has 13 residues. Trimming stripped 6 bases from V and 0 bases from J, with 9 bases between. This CDR3 is CSARANSYNEQFF. CDR3 nucleotides: TGCAGTGCCCGGGCCAACTCCTACAATGAGCAGTTCTTC.

The CDR3 loop is CASSRNQRSGTSGGAEEQYF. The CDR3 bases are TGTGCCAGCAGCCGGAACCAAAGGTCCGGGACTAGCGGGGGGGCCGAGGAGCAGTACTTC. V and J are TRBV27 and TRBJ2-7; the match to TRBD2 covers 16 bases. CDR1 is MNHEY, CDR2 SMNVEV, per germline (reference sequence). The CDR3 runs to 20 residues. V lost 6 bases to trimming and J lost 7 bases; unmatched junction nucleotides: 21.

This rearrangement joins TRBV20-1 to TRBJ2-3; tentatively, D is TRBD1 (7 bases). Looked up from germline, CDR1 is DFQATT and CDR2 is SNEGSKA (reference sequence). This CDR3 has 15 residues. The V and J ends lost 0 bases and 5 bases respectively, with 15 bases between them. For the CDR3, the DNA is TGCAGTGCTAGAGACGGGAGAGGGGGCAAAGATACGCAGTATTTT. It yields the protein CSARDGRGGKDTQYF.

The chain carries TRBV6-5 and TRBJ1-1; no clear D gene. V shed 4 bases and J shed 1 base, with 10 bases lying between them. CDR3 size: 14 residues. The germline gives CDR1 MNHEY, CDR2 SVGAGI. The CDR3 sequence is CASSLIRKNTEAFF. For the CDR3, the DNA is TGTGCCAGCAGTTTGATTAGGAAGAACACTGAAGCTTTCTTT.

This clonotype was observed a handful of times. V usage is TRBV6-1 and J usage is TRBJ2-7; tentative D call: TRBD1 (6 bases). V was clipped by 6 bases and J by 3 bases, with 18 bases between them. Germline-derived CDR1 and CDR2 are MNHNS and SASEGT. CDR3 length: 15 amino acids. The CDR3 region is CASRRYRDTYYEQYF. The CDR3 DNA sequence: TGTGCCAGCAGACGATACCGGGACACGTACTACGAGCAGTACTTC.

The chain has TRBV2 and TRBJ1-5, with TRBD1 as a possible D gene (5 bases). CDR3 size: 15 residues. Germline V gene data show CDR1 as SNHLY and CDR2 as FYNNEI. Trimming took 2 bases from V and 0 from J, leaving 8 bases between them. CDR3 residues: CASSEKGYSNQPQHF. CDR3 in DNA: TGTGCCAGCAGTGAAAAGGGGTATAGCAATCAGCCCCAGCATTTT.